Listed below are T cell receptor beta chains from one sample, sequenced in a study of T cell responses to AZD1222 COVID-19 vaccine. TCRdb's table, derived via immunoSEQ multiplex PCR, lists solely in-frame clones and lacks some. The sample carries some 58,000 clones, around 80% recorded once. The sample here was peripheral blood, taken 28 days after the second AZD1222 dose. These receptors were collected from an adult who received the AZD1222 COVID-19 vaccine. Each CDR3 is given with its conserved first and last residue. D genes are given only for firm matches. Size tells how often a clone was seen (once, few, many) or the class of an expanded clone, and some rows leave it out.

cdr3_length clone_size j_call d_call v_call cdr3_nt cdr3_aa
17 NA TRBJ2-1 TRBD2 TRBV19 TGTGCCAGTAGTATAGACCCGGGACTAGCGGGGACTAATGAGCAGTTCTTC CASSIDPGLAGTNEQFF
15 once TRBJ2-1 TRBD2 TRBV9 TGTGCCAGCAGCTTAGCTTCGGGGGGATACAATGAGCAGTTCTTC CASSLASGGYNEQFF
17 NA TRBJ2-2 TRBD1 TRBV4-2 TGTGCCAGCAGCCAAGATCTTCGGGACAGCGTCACCGGGGAGCTGTTTTTT CASSQDLRDSVTGELFF
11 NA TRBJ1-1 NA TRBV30 TGTGCCTGGAGTTATGGGACTGGAGCTTTCTTT CAWSYGTGAFF
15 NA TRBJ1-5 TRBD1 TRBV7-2 TGTGCCAGCAGCTTAGGAGGGACAGGGACCCAGCCCCAGCATTTT CASSLGGTGTQPQHF
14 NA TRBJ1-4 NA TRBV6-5 TGTGCCAGCAAAAACCCGCTTATTAATGAAAAACTGTTTTTT CASKNPLINEKLFF
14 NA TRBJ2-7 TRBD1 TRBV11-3 TGTGCCAGCAGCTTAGGACAGGGATCGGACGAGCAGTACTTC CASSLGQGSDEQYF
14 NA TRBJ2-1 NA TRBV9 TGTGCCAGCAGCGTAACTTGGACCTACAATGAGCAGTTCTTC CASSVTWTYNEQFF
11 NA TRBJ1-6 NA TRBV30 TGTGCCTGGGGCAAAGGAAAACCCCTCCACTTT CAWGKGKPLHF
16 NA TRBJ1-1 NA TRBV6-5 TGTGCCAGCAGTTACGTTGGTGGGGCGCGGGTGACTGAAGCTTTCTTT CASSYVGGARVTEAFF
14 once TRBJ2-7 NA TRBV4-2 TGTGCCAGCAGCCAAGCAAGGGAGTTGGGCGAGCAGTACTTC CASSQARELGEQYF
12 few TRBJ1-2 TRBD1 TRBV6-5 TGTGCCAGCATCTCGACAGGGAGTGGCTACACCTTC CASISTGSGYTF
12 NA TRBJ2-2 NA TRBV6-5 TGTGCCACCTCGAGGAACACCGGGGAGCTGTTTTTT CATSRNTGELFF
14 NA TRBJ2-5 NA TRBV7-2 TGTGCCAGCGCTCAGGTTGTCGGATTGGAGACCCAGTACTTC CASAQVVGLETQYF
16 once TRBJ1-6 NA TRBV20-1 TGCAGTGCTAGTCTCCCCCGGACAGCCAATAATTCACCCCTCCACTTT CSASLPRTANNSPLHF
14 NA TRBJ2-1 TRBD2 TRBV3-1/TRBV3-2 TGTGCCAGCAGCCCTGGGACTAGCGGGGGGGAGCAGTTCTTC CASSPGTSGGEQFF
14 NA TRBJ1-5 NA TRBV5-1 TGCGCCAGCAGTCCCGACGGGCGCAATCAGCCCCAGCATTTT CASSPDGRNQPQHF
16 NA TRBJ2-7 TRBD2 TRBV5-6 TGTGCCAGCAGCTTGGTGGGAGCGGGAGCCTCCTACGAGCAGTACTTC CASSLVGAGASYEQYF
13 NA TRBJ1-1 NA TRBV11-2 TGTGCCAGCAGCTTAGATCGAAGCACTGAAGCTTTCTTT CASSLDRSTEAFF
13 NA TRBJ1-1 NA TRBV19 TGTGCCAGTAGAGGGAGGGGTGACACTGAAGCTTTCTTT CASRGRGDTEAFF
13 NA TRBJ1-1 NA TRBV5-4 TGTGCCAGCAGCAGGACAGTGAACACTGAAGCTTTCTTT CASSRTVNTEAFF
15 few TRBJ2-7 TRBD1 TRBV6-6 TGTGCCAGCAGATTCGGGACAGCGGTTTCCTACGAGCAGTACTTC CASRFGTAVSYEQYF
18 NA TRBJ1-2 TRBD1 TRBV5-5 TGTGCCAGCAGCTTATTTTTACGGGACAGGGTCTTGCTCCATGGCTACACCTTC CASSLFLRDRVLLHGYTF
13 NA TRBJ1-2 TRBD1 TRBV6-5 TGTGCCAGCAGTAATGGACAGGCCTATGGCTACACCTTC CASSNGQAYGYTF
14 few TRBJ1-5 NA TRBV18 TGTGCCAGCTCACCACGCGACAAGGATCAGCCCCAGCATTTT CASSPRDKDQPQHF
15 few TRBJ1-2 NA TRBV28 TGTGCCAGCAGTTTATCGAGGTCCTCTAACTATGGCTACACCTTC CASSLSRSSNYGYTF
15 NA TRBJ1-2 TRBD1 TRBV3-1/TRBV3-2 TGTGCCAGCAGCCAAGAGGGACAGGGGATATGGGGCTACACCTTC CASSQEGQGIWGYTF
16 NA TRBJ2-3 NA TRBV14 TGTGCCAGCAGCTCCCGGGACTCCCAAAGAGCAGATACGCAGTATTTT CASSSRDSQRADTQYF
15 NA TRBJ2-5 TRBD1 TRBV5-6 TGTGCCAGCAGCACCGGGACAGGAAGGCGAGAGACCCAGTACTTC CASSTGTGRRETQYF
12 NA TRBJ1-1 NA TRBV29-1 TGCAGCGTTGAACAGGGAGGTACTGAAGCTTTCTTT CSVEQGGTEAFF
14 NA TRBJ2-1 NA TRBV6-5 TGTGCCAGCAGTTACTCGAACAGGTTTACTGAGCAGTTCTTC CASSYSNRFTEQFF
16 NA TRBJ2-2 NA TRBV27 TGTGCCAGCACTTCCTTGACAGGTTTAGTCACCGGGGAGCTGTTTTTT CASTSLTGLVTGELFF
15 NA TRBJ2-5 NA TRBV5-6 TGTGCCAGCAGCTCGAAAACAGTAATATATGAGACCCAGTACTTC CASSSKTVIYETQYF
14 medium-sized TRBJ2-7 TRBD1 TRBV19 TGTGCCAGTAGTTCGCCCACAGGGGGGAACGAGCAGTACTTC CASSSPTGGNEQYF